The present entry profiles one T cell receptor (beta chain) with its context. It has no known antigen specificity. Qualities for individual bases were not recorded, and no much larger clone is one base off. The data originate from a study of IL-17A CD8 T cells in psoriatic arthritis synovium. Concerning the study at large: The goal of the study was to characterize the phenotype, molecular profile and function of synovial IL-17A+CD8+ T cells in the pathogenesis of psoriatic arthritis. Study-level results and caveats: Although most synovial CD8+ subsets stayed polyclonal, some individual clones made up over 4.5% of the repertoire. In a couple of patients, many Tc17 clones also appeared in the synovial Tc1 population, producing Morisita overlap indices above 0.8. Cells were obtained from synovial fluid rather than synovial tissue, because no psoriatic arthritis synovial tissue samples were available. Only three patients were included in the TCR sequencing, a limited sample size that the authors acknowledged.

The V and J ends are trimmed by 3 bases and 10 bases, leaving 17 bases between them. The CDR3 covers 15 residues, taking in both the cysteine and the phenylalanine. Only the CDR3 part of the read is kept: 45 bases, read in frame from the first base. CDR1 and CDR2 are read off the germline V gene as SGHDT and YYEEEE. After DNA extraction (Qiagen), TCRbeta V-D-J rearrangements were amplified in a bias-controlled manner and then sequenced at high throughput (immunoSEQ; Adaptive Biotech). Per the original workflow: The immunoSEQ Analyzer platform was used to analyze productive sequences at the sequence level. Clonality was calculated as 1 minus Pielou's evenness, so values run from 0 (highly polyclonal) up to 1 (monoclonal). The Morisita index, ranging from 0 (no similarity) to 1 (complete similarity), was used to quantify repertoire overlap between subsets. Not all clones reach the TCRdb copy of this immuneACCESS table, which keeps in-frame sequences only. Checked studies attribute under half of the gap to unresolved V genes and leave the rest unexplained. The D gene and trimming were derived from the DNA, and the V and J assignments and clone size from that table. The sample has approximately 2,200 clones on record, less than 75% of them singletons. Of the sample, over 13% is held by the ten largest clones.

CD3+ T cells isolated by magnetic separation were stimulated with PMA and ionomycin for around 1.6 hours and then labeled using IL-17A and IFNgamma cytokine secretion assays. Synovial fluid effusions were drawn from actively inflamed joints of patients with psoriatic arthritis. For each patient, synovial fluid served as the source from which three memory CD8+ T cell populations were isolated by sorting: Tc1 cells (IL-17A-IFNgamma+), Tc17 cells (IL-17A+) and the bulk memory fraction, allowing their TCR repertoires to be compared. Psoriatic arthritis patients met the Classification of Psoriatic Arthritis Study Group (CASPAR) criteria. Cytokine-secreting cells were counterstained with viability dye and anti-CD3, CD8, CD14 and CD4 antibodies and sorted on a BD FACSAria. Sorted CD8+ T cell subsets from the synovial fluid of a few patients with psoriatic arthritis were subjected to TCRbeta sequencing. After isolation with Lymphoprep, synovial fluid mononuclear cells were cryopreserved in liquid nitrogen until use. Cryopreservation medium contained roughly 50% fetal calf serum and approximately 9.4% dimethyl sulfoxide.

Input material: IFN-gamma+ CD8+ T cells from synovial fluid. In light of the paper, this sample's cell subset or site label describes: IL-17A-IFNgamma+ memory CD8+ (Tc1) cells. The receptor comes from a human donor with psoriatic arthritis. Recombination connected TRBV5-6 to TRBJ1-6; the D gene is not confidently resolved. The CDR3 reads CASSSPTDPRSPLHF. The DNA sequence is given as TGTGCCAGCAGCTCCCCAACCGATCCACGGTCACCCCTCCACTTT.